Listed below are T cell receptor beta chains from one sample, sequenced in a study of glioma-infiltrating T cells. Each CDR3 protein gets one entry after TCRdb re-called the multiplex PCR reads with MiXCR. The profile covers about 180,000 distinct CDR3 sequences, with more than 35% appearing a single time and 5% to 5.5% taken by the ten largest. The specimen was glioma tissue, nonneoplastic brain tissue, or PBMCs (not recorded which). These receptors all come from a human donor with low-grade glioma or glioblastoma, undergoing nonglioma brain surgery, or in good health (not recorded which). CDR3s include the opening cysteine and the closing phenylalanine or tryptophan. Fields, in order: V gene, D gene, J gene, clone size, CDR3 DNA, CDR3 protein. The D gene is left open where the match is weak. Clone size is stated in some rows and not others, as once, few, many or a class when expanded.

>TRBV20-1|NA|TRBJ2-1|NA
TGCAGTGCAGCTCCCCCAGGGGACTACAATGAGGAGTTCTTC
CSAAPPGDYNEEFF
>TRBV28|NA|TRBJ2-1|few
TGTGCCAGCAGTATCCAATCACAGCTAAACAATGAGCAGTTCTTC
CASSIQSQLNNEQFF
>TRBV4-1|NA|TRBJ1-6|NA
TGCACCAGCAGCCAAGATTTGGGGCCCTATAATTCACCCCTCCACTTT
CTSSQDLGPYNSPLHF
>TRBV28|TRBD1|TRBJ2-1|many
TGTGCCAGCAGTATAGGCGGACAGGGGTACAATGAGCAGTTCTTC
CASSIGGQGYNEQFF
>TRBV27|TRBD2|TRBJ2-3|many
TGTGCCAGCAGTTCCCCCGGGACTAGCGGGAGGTCAGATACGCAGTATTTT
CASSSPGTSGRSDTQYF
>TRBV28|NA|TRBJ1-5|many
TGTGCCAGCAGTAAGTTTATGTCCGGAAATCAGCCCCAGCATTTT
CASSKFMSGNQPQHF
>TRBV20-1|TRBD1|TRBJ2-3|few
TGCAGTGCTAGAGATCGGTCGGGACAGGGACTCACAGATAAGCAGTATTTT
CSARDRSGQGLTDKQYF
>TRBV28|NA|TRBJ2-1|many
TGTGCCAGCACCTTGGAGCAGGGCTCCAATGAGCAGTTCTTC
CASTLEQGSNEQFF
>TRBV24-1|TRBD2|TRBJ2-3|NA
TGTGCCACCAGCGCTTCTAGCGGGAGTAAGCGGGCGACTAGCACAGATACGCAGTATTTT
CATSASSGSKRATSTDTQYF
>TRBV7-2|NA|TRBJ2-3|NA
TGTGCCAGCATCCCGCCTGGGGACATCACAGATACGCAGTATTTT
CASIPPGDITDTQYF
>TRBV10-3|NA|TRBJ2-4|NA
TGTGCCATCAGTGAGTCGATAGGAGCTCTTTCGGGCAAAAACATTCAGTACTTC
CAISESIGALSGKNIQYF
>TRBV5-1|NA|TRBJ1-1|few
TGCGCCAGCAGCTTGGCTACAGCTAACACTGAAGCTTTCTTT
CASSLATANTEAFF
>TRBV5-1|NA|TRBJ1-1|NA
TGCGCCAGCAGCTCCTCTCGCGGAGGGGCCCTAGAAGCTTTCTTT
CASSSSRGGALEAFF
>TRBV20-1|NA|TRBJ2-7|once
TGCAGTGCTGGACACTATTACGAGCAGTACTTC
CSAGHYYEQYF
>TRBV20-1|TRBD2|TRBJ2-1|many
TGCAGTGCCCAATCGACTAGCGGGAGAGGTGAGCAGTTCTTC
CSAQSTSGRGEQFF
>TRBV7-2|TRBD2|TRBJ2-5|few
TGTGCCAGCAGCCCGGGGGGGGGTGCTTTTGTGAACCAGTACTTC
CASSPGGGAFVNQYF
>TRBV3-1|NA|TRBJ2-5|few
TGTGCCAGCAGGCGCGGACTACAGGGGGGGGAAGAGACCCAGTACTTC
CASRRGLQGGEETQYF
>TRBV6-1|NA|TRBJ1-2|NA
TGTGCCAGCAGAGGGTGGGAAAGAGGCTACACCTTC
CASRGWERGYTF
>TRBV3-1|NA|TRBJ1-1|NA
TGTGCCAGCAGCGAAACAAAGGACACTGAAGCTTTCTTT
CASSETKDTEAFF
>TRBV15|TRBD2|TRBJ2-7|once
TGTGCCACCAGCAGGGGAACCTGGTTCCAGCGGGAGTTGCGCGAGCAGTACTTC
CATSRGTWFQRELREQYF
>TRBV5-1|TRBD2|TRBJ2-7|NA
TGCGCCAGCAGCTCTTTAGCGGGAGGGGTCAATGAGCAGTACTTC
CASSSLAGGVNEQYF
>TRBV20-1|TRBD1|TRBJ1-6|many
TGCAGTGCTAGGCAGACAGGGGTGTCACCCCTCCACTTT
CSARQTGVSPLHF
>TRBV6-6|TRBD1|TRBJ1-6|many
TGTGCCAGCAGTTACGACAGGGGTAGGAATTCACCCCTCCACTTT
CASSYDRGRNSPLHF